The clone carrying this T cell receptor (beta chain) appeared a few times. As yet, its antigen is unknown. The sample comes from a study of post-analysis software for immune sequencing data. Study-level points and caveats: Among roughly five TRBV segments more frequent in patients than controls were TRBV5-6, TRBV5-1 and TRBV20-1.

Tagging with unique molecular identifiers was a feature of the TCR beta cDNA libraries. The yield from roughly 1 to 10 million T cells was about 500,000 cDNA molecules in total. TCRdb analysed the PCR reads with MiXCR anew, one entry per CDR3 protein. This table holds roughly 580,000 distinct CDR3 sequences, about 44% found once. CDR3 size: 13 residues. Trimming took 6 bases from V and 7 from J, leaving 15 bases between them. This receptor was identified in a girl aged 5-17 years with multiple sclerosis. Material: blood. The chain carries TRBV12-3 or TRBV12-4 and TRBJ1-1; tentative D call: TRBD1 (6 bases). As DNA, the CDR3 is TGTGCCAGCAGCCCTATACAGGGAAATGAAGCTTTCTTT. Translation gives CASSPIQGNEAFF.